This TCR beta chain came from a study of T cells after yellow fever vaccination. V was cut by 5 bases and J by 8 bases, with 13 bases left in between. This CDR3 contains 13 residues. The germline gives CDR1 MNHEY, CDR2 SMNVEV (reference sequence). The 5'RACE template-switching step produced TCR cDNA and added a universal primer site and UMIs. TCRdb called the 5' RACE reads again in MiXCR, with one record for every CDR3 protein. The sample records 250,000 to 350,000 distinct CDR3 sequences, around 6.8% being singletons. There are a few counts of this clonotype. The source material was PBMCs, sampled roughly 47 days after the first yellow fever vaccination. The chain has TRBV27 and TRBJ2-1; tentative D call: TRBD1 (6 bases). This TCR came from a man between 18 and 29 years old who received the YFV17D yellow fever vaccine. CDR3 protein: CASSETAGDEQFF. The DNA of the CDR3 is TGTGCCAGCAGTGAGACAGCAGGGGATGAGCAGTTCTTC.